The source of this TCR beta chain is a study of T cell responses to AZD1222 COVID-19 vaccine. Notes on the study in general: Donors were chiefly white British, with a greater number of females, and clonal diversity was perhaps underestimated. When two AZD1222 doses had been given, Spike-specific TCR breadth and depth rose.

Clones were sequenced by immunoSEQ multiplex PCR, and TCRdb holds only the in-frame ones, with some missing. The table has some 50,000 clones, roughly 80% seen once; the top ten hold 20% to 25%. Note on this clone: Its antigen remains unidentified.

The receptor was isolated from an adult in good health. The input for sequencing was peripheral blood, taken on day 0 of MenACWY control vaccination.

CDR3 region: CASTRTGFDEQYF. CDR3 in DNA: TGTGCCAGTACCAGGACAGGGTTCGACGAGCAGTACTTC. J is TRBJ2-7 and V is TRBV19; 8 bases align to TRBD1. Losses at the gene ends were 7 bases for V and 5 bases for J; bases not matched to a gene: 7. The CDR3 contains 13 residues. Germline-derived CDR1 and CDR2 are LNHDA and SQIVND (reference sequence). Using reference TRBV19 and TRBJ2-7 for the parts outside the CDR3, the full variable domain is DGGITQSPKYLFRKEGQNVTLSCEQNLNHDAMYWYRQDPGQGLRLIYYSQIVNDFQKGDIAEGYSVSREKKESFPLTVTSAQKNPTAFYLCASTRTGFDEQYFGPGTRLTVT.